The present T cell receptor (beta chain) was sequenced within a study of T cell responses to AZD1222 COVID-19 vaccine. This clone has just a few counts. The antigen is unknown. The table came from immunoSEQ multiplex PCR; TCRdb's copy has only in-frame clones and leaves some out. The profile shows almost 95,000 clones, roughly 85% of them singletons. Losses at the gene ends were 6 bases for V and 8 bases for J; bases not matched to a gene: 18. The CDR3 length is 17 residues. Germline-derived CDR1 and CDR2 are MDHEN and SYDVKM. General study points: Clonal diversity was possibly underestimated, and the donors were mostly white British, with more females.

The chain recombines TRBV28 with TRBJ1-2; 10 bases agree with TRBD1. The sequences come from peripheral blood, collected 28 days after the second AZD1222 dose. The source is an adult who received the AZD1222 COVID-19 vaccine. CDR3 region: CASSPPGQGILSGGYTF. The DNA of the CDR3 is TGTGCCAGCAGCCCTCCGGGACAGGGGATCCTTTCAGGAGGCTACACCTTC.